This paragraph reports one T cell receptor beta chain. This clonotype has a handful of counts. Its antigen is currently not known. The record has no base qualities; no much larger clone is one base away. This entry belongs to a study of vaccination and CD4 T cells after COVID-19 (dated by TCRdb to 2022 to 2024). Regarding the complete study: Convalescent patients had a positive SARS-CoV-2 result on nasal swab PCR, and of these patients, several had mild disease and one had severe disease. The convalescent cohort included six males and four females, with two Hispanic individuals, seven Caucasians, two Asians and one multiracial person. Each participant got two doses of either the Pfizer-BioNTech BNT162b2 vaccine (n=8) or the Moderna mRNA-1273 vaccine (n=2). Post-COVID blood samples from convalescent patients were collected a median of around 110 days after diagnosis, with a range of roughly 30 to 170 days. Post-vaccine blood samples were obtained a median of about 72 days after the second vaccine dose, with a range of about 12 to 241 days. Culture stimuli were overlapping spike peptide pools from SARS-CoV-2 and from the common cold coronaviruses HCoV-NL63, HCoV-OC43 and HCoV-229E. Control cultures received a CEFX viral epitope pool as the positive control, an HIV-1 Nef peptide pool as the negative control, or no peptide. The spike-specific CD4+ TCR repertoire was compared before and after mRNA vaccination in ten to eleven COVID-19 convalescent patients and a handful of infection-naive healthy vaccine recipients.

Libraries were prepared through PCR. At the Johns Hopkins FTIC core, DNA from the cultured CD4+ T cells underwent TCR sequencing with the Oncomine TCR Beta short-read assay. Genomic DNA was extracted from the cultured CD4+ T cells with the QIAamp micro DNA kit. Oncomine TCR Beta libraries made from cultured CD4+ T cells were pooled using unique dual indexes and sequenced on an Illumina iSeq 100. Processing in the source paper ran as follows. Non-productive sequences were removed, and CDR3s not starting with C, not ending with F or W, or shorter than 7 amino acids were discarded. Antigen-specific clonotypes were identified using the MANAFEST web application through comparison of peptide-stimulated wells with reference and other culture wells. To be called positive, a clone needed an FDR below 0.05, an odds ratio above 5, and a productive frequency above 0.1% in at least two of three replicate wells. A clonotype was classed as cross-reactive if the clonotype showed significant expansion both in SARS-CoV-2 spike wells and in at least one common cold coronavirus spike condition. CDR3 homology was assessed with Levenshtein distances (stringdist) and unrooted phylogenetic trees (ape) in R version 3.6.1. TCRdb applied fastp at Q25 and MiXCR to the public reads, then kept only in-frame beta chains. Each record represents a unique CDR3 protein, reported with the most common genes and DNA among its rows. These V and J calls rely on TCRdb rather than the paper's analysis. The sample contains some 20,000 distinct CDR3 sequences, just under 55% of them found a single time. The top ten clones comprise roughly 9.3% of the sample.

The treatment or condition label, read with the paper, signifies: approximately 9-day PBMC culture with coronavirus spike peptide pools or control peptides (ViraFEST assay). The study used the ViraFEST assay, which expanded antigen-specific T cells with peptide pools and then identified expanded clonotypes by TCR sequencing. The convalescent patients' positive SARS-CoV-2 PCR tests fell between March and December 2020, which was before the Alpha, Beta and Delta variants emerged in the United States. PBMCs were cultured at fewer than 2.5 million per well in IMDM supplemented with approximately 5.4% human AB serum and 8.5 to 10 IU/ml IL-2, with roughly 10 ug/ml peptide pools added. Half of the culture medium was replaced with fresh IL-2-containing medium on days 3 and 7. CD4+ T cells were isolated after about 10 days of culture through negative selection using the EasySep CD4+ T cell isolation kit. Ficoll-Paque Plus gradient centrifugation was used to isolate PBMCs from whole blood, and the isolated PBMCs were then either used fresh or cryopreserved at -140C. In general, triplicate wells were set up for every culture condition.

Broader findings and caveats from the paper: Relatively few convalescent patients were included in the study, and early timepoints after natural infection were not analyzed. In convalescent patients, nearly all vaccine-specific clones (304 of 307) were found to be mono-reactive for SARS-CoV-2 spike rather than cross-reactive with common cold coronaviruses. Although the median number of SARS-CoV-2-reactive clonotypes went up from some 23 after infection to around 39 after vaccination, the increase was not significant. Among convalescent patients, a median roughly 90% of the SARS-CoV-2-reactive clones seen after vaccination appeared only after vaccination, which suggests priming specific to the vaccine.

The clonotype was recovered from a human donor who had recovered from COVID-19. Sequencing used CD4+ T cells from blood, cultured in vitro.

The CDR3 amino acid sequence is: CSAPIEGGRSDTQYF. The bases read TGCAGTGCCCCGATAGAGGGGGGGAGATCAGATACGCAGTATTTT. The receptor chain draws on TRBV20-1 and TRBJ2-3, and the D gene may be TRBD2, 7 bases matching. From the germline V gene (reference sequence), CDR1 is DFQATT and CDR2 is SNEGSKA. The germline ends are 20 bases apart after V is trimmed by 6 bases and J by 4 bases. From its cysteine to its phenylalanine, the CDR3 spans 15 amino acids. CDR3 DNA is the only sequence kept; it has 45 bases, read in frame from the first base.